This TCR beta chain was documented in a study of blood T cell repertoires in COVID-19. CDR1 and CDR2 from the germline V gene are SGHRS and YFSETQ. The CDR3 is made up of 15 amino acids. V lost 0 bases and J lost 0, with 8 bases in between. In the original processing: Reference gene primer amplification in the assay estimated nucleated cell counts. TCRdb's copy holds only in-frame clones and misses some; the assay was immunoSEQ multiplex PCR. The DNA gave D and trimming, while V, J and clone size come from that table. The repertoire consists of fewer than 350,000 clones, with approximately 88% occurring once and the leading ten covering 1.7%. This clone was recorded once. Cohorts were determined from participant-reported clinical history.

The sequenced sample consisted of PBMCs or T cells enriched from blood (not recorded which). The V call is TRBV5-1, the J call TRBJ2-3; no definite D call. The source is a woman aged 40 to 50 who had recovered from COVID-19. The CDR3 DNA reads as TGCGCCAGCAGCTTGGGTGCACTTAGCACAGATACGCAGTATTTT. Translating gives CASSLGALSTDTQYF. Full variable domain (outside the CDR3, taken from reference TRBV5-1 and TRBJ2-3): KAGVTQTPRYLIKTRGQQVTLSCSPISGHRSVSWYQQTPGQGLQFLFEYFSETQRNKGNFPGRFSGRQFSNSRSEMNVSTLELGDSALYLCASSLGALSTDTQYFGPGTRLTVL.